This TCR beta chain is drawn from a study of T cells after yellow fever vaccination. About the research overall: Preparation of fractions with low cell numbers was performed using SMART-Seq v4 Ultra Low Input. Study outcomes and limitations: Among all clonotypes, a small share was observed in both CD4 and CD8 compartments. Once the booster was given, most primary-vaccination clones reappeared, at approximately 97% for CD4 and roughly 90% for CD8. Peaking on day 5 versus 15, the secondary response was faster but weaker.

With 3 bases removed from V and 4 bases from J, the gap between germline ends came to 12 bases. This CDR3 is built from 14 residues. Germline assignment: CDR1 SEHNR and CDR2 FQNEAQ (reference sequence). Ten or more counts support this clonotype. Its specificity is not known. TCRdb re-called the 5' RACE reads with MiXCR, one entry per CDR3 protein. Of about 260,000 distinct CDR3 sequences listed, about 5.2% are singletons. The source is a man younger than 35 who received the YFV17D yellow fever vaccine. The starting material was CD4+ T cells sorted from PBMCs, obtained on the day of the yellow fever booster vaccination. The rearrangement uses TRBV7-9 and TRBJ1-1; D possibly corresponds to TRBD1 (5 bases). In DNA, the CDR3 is TGTGCCAGCAGCTTCTACAGGAGCAGCACTGAAGCTTTCTTT. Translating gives CASSFYRSSTEAFF.